The 23 T cell receptor beta chains below come from one sample, sequenced in a study of blood T cell repertoires in COVID-19. The repertoire was sequenced with immunoSEQ multiplex PCR; TCRdb's copy has only in-frame clones and lacks some. Among tens of thousands of clones listed, approximately 88% were seen once. The sample was peripheral blood. The origin of the receptors is a middle-aged man with COVID-19, enrolled during active disease.

This clone occurred once. The CDR3 nucleotides read TGCAGCGTTGTGCAGGTTGGGACTGAAGCTTTCTTT. Translation gives CSVVQVGTEAFF. The chain combines TRBV29-1 with TRBJ1-1; D is unclear. The CDR3 consists of 12 residues. The V end lost 4 bases, the J end lost 5 bases, and 11 bases lay between the germline ends. Germline V gene lookup returns CDR1 SQVTM and CDR2 ANQGSEA.

V gene TRBV7-2 combines with J gene TRBJ2-1; D uncertain. Germline V gives CDR1 SGHTA, CDR2 FQGNSA. The V and J ends lost 5 bases and 6 bases respectively, with 11 bases between them. The length of the CDR3 is 13 residues. The CDR3 loop is CASSQIWANEQFF. CDR3 in DNA: TGTGCCAGCAGCCAAATATGGGCCAATGAGCAGTTCTTC.

The V and J genes are TRBV2 and TRBJ1-2; 9 nucleotides line up with TRBD1. Germline loops: CDR1 SNHLY, CDR2 FYNNEI. Trimming cost V 5 bases and J 3 bases; bases outside gene matches: 7. This CDR3 contains 15 residues. The CDR3 coding sequence is TGTGCCAGCAGTCCCAACAGGGGGCTCGACTATGGCTACACCTTC. Its translation is CASSPNRGLDYGYTF.

J is TRBJ2-5 and V is TRBV29-1; 9 nucleotides agree with TRBD1. The germline V gene has CDR1 SQVTM and CDR2 ANQGSEA. V dropped 6 bases and J dropped 5; count of bases not matched to a gene: 4. The CDR3 totals 12 residues. The CDR3 loop is CSVTGQGETQYF. CDR3 coding DNA: TGCAGCGTCACTGGACAGGGGGAGACCCAGTACTTC. Together with reference TRBV29-1 and TRBJ2-5, the CDR3 gives the full variable domain: SAVISQKPSRDICQRGTSLTIQCQVDSQVTMMFWYRQQPGQSLTLIATANQGSEATYESGFVIDKFPISRPNLTFSTLTVSNMSPEDSSIYLCSVTGQGETQYFGPGTRLLVL.

The chain has TRBV29-1 and TRBJ2-5; D call uncertain. Trimming shortened V by 8 bases and J by 5 bases, and 21 bases separated the two germline ends. The CDR3 runs to 14 residues. Germline V gene lookup returns CDR1 SQVTM and CDR2 ANQGSEA. The CDR3 sequence is CSTLSGLGRETQYF. For the CDR3, the DNA is TGCAGCACCCTATCGGGTCTCGGAAGGGAGACCCAGTACTTC.

The genes are TRBV30 and TRBJ2-7, with TRBD1 matching 7 bases. CDR3 length: 16 amino acids. The germline V gene encodes CDR1 GTSNPN and CDR2 SVGIG (reference sequence). Trimming took 0 bases from V and 0 from J; bases not matched to a gene: 8. The CDR3 loop reads CAWSVRGTALSYEQYF. CDR3 DNA: TGTGCCTGGAGTGTACGAGGGACAGCCCTCTCCTACGAGCAGTACTTC.

The chain employs TRBV5-6 and TRBJ1-2; weak D call: TRBD1 (6 bases). V lost 5 bases to trimming and J lost 7 bases, with 21 bases between them. Germline assignment: CDR1 SGHDT and CDR2 YYEEEE. CDR3 size: 15 residues. The CDR3 DNA reads TGTGCCAGCAGGATCCGGTCGGGGGGCGTGCGTGGCTACACCTTC. This translates into CASRIRSGGVRGYTF.

Only a few counts were recorded for this clone. The chain recombines TRBV28 with TRBJ1-3; D is perhaps TRBD1 (5 bases). The germline V and J ends were trimmed by 3 bases and 0 bases, with 12 bases remaining between them. The CDR3 covers 16 residues. Germline-derived CDR1 and CDR2 are MDHEN and SYDVKM. The CDR3 reads CASSFVGLNSGNTIYF. The CDR3 region has the DNA TGTGCCAGCAGTTTTGTGGGGCTTAACTCTGGAAACACCATATATTTT.

This clone was counted a single time. The chain couples TRBV7-2 to TRBJ2-3, with a possible D match to TRBD2 (5 bases). CDR3 length: 14 amino acids. Germline V gives CDR1 SGHTA, CDR2 FQGNSA. Trimming stripped 1 base from V and 1 base from J, with 6 bases between. The CDR3 is CASSLDSGTDTQYF. The CDR3 nucleotides read TGTGCCAGCAGCTTAGATAGCGGCACAGATACGCAGTATTTT. Filled out from reference TRBV7-2 and TRBJ2-3, the complete variable domain reads GAGVSQSPSNKVTEKGKDVELRCDPISGHTALYWYRQSLGQGLEFLIYFQGNSAPDKSGLPSDRFSAERTGGSVSTLTIQRTQQEDSAVYLCASSLDSGTDTQYFGPGTRLTVL.

The rearrangement links TRBV5-6 to TRBJ1-1; tentatively, D is TRBD1 (5 bases). V was trimmed by 2 bases and J by 0 bases, leaving 8 bases between them. The CDR3 spans 14 residues. The germline V gene has CDR1 SGHDT and CDR2 YYEEEE. This chain's CDR3 is CASSLGGVNTEAFF. The CDR3, as DNA: TGTGCCAGCAGCTTAGGAGGGGTGAACACTGAAGCTTTCTTT.

The V gene is TRBV6-4, the J gene TRBJ2-1, with 7 bases identical to TRBD2. The CDR3 contains 13 residues. The V and J ends lost 3 bases and 10 bases, in that order; junction bases with no gene match: 6. Germline assignment: CDR1 MRHNA and CDR2 SNTAGT. The CDR3 DNA reads as TGTGCCAGCAGTGAGGGGGGAGGGACCGAGCAGTTCTTC. Its protein product is CASSEGGGTEQFF.

This chain uses TRBV6-6 with TRBJ2-7; D remains ambiguous. The CDR3 is made up of 13 amino acids. Germline CDR1 is MNHNY and CDR2 is SVGAGI (reference sequence). V lost 0 bases and J 1 base, leaving 4 bases between the germline ends. CDR3 nucleotides: TGTGCCAGCAGTTACTCCGAGTCCTACGAGCAGTACTTC. Translation: CASSYSESYEQYF.

The V gene is TRBV11-2, the J gene TRBJ2-7; 7 positions match TRBD1. V shed 2 bases, J shed 4 bases, and the junction held 2 bases outside the gene matches. Germline assignment: CDR1 SGHAT and CDR2 FQNNGV. This CDR3 is 13 amino acids long. CDR3 sequence reads: CASSLRDSYEQYF. The CDR3 bases are TGTGCCAGCAGCTTAAGGGACAGTTACGAGCAGTACTTC.

V and J are TRBV2 and TRBJ1-2; 7 positions match TRBD1. Germline trimming cut 2 bases from V and 7 bases from J; bases unmatched to any gene: 4. Germline lookup yields CDR1 SNHLY and CDR2 FYNNEI. The CDR3 totals 13 residues. The CDR3 region is CASSEYRGGGYTF. CDR3 sequence (DNA): TGTGCCAGCAGTGAATACAGGGGAGGTGGCTACACCTTC.

The V and J genes are TRBV5-8 and TRBJ2-5, with 10 bases lining up with TRBD2. The CDR3 is 18 amino acids. With 0 bases clipped from V and 4 bases from J, the junction kept 12 bases outside the gene matches. Germline assignment: CDR1 SGHTS and CDR2 YDEGEE. In nucleotides, the CDR3 is TGTGCCAGCAGCTTGGGACAGGGACAGCGGGGGGGCCGAGAGACCCAGTACTTC. This codes for CASSLGQGQRGGRETQYF.

V gene TRBV7-3 combines with J gene TRBJ2-1; the D gene is possibly TRBD2 (5 bases). Germline values: CDR1 SGHTA, CDR2 FQGTGA. This CDR3 spans 14 amino acids. V lost 5 bases and J 3 bases, leaving 11 bases between the germline ends. The CDR3: CASSPGVGYNEQFF. The CDR3 region has the DNA TGTGCCAGCAGCCCCGGGGTGGGCTACAATGAGCAGTTCTTC. The entire variable domain, with the rest obtained from reference TRBV7-3 and TRBJ2-1, is as follows: GAGVSQTPSNKVTEKGKYVELRCDPISGHTALYWYRQSLGQGPEFLIYFQGTGAADDSGLPNDRFFAVRPEGSVSTLKIQRTERGDSAVYLCASSPGVGYNEQFFGPGTRLTVL.

This chain joins TRBV5-1 and TRBJ1-4; D possibly corresponds to TRBD1 (6 bases). The CDR3 is made up of 15 amino acids. Per the germline V gene, CDR1 is SGHRS and CDR2 is YFSETQ. V was shortened by 0 bases and J by 4 bases, with 10 bases between the two germline ends. The CDR3 DNA reads as TGCGCCAGCAGCTTGGGACAGGCCGGTAATGAAAAACTGTTTTTT. This gives the protein CASSLGQAGNEKLFF.

J is TRBJ2-3 and V is TRBV7-2; 9 bases are a match to TRBD1. V shed 2 bases, J shed 4 bases, and the junction held 7 bases outside the gene matches. The CDR3 runs 16 residues. Germline V lookup: CDR1 SGHTA, CDR2 FQGNSA. The CDR3 region has the DNA TGTGCCAGCAGCTTAACAGGGGGCAAGTTGGCAGATACGCAGTATTTT. Protein product: CASSLTGGKLADTQYF.

V usage is TRBV11-2 and J usage is TRBJ2-1, with D maybe TRBD2 (5 bases). Trimming pared 5 bases from V and 8 bases from J, leaving 13 bases between. CDR1 and CDR2 from the germline V gene are SGHAT and FQNNGV. The CDR3 is 13 residues long. CDR3 loop: CASSLGLSYEQFF. The CDR3 DNA is TGTGCCAGCAGCCTCGGACTGTCTTATGAGCAGTTCTTC.

V and J are TRBV4-1 and TRBJ1-2; D unresolved. CDR3 length: 14 residues. The germline V gene encodes CDR1 MGHRA and CDR2 YSYEKL. Trimming took off 0 bases at V and 2 bases at J, with 7 bases between the two ends. The CDR3 here is CASSQERVNYGYTF. In DNA form, the CDR3 reads TGCGCCAGCAGCCAAGAGAGGGTAAACTATGGCTACACCTTC.

This chain links TRBV4-1 with TRBJ2-1, with 7 bases that match TRBD2. V lost 4 bases and J lost 0; bases outside the gene matches: 3. Germline lookup yields CDR1 MGHRA and CDR2 YSYEKL. There are 15 residues in the CDR3. The CDR3 DNA reads as TGCGCCAGCAGCCGATTAGCGGGCTCCTACAATGAGCAGTTCTTC. Protein: CASSRLAGSYNEQFF.

The CDR3 sequence is CASSYTGNSNEKLFF. In DNA, the CDR3 is TGTGCCAGCAGCTACACAGGGAATAGCAATGAAAAACTGTTTTTT. This chain uses TRBV25-1 with TRBJ1-4; maybe TRBD1 (6 bases). Germline V gene lookup returns CDR1 MGHDK and CDR2 SYGVNS. The V and J ends lost 6 bases and 5 bases respectively, with 16 bases between them. This CDR3 contains 15 residues.

The chain is built from TRBV7-9 and TRBJ1-2; TRBD1 might be the D (5 bases). Trimming took off 2 bases at V and 0 bases at J, with 10 bases between the two ends. Looked up from germline, CDR1 is SEHNR and CDR2 is FQNEAQ (reference sequence). The CDR3 totals 15 residues. The CDR3 spells CASSLRQPSNYGYTF. As DNA, the CDR3 is TGTGCCAGCAGCTTAAGACAGCCCTCTAACTATGGCTACACCTTC.